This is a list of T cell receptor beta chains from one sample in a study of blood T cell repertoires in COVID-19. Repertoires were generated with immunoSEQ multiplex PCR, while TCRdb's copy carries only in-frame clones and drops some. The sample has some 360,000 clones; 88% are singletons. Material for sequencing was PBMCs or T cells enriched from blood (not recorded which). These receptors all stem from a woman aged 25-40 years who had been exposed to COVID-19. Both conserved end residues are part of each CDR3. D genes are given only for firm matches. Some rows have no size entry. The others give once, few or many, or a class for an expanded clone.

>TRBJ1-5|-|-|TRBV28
CASRQGSNQPQHF
TGTGCCAGCAGGCAGGGGTCCAATCAGCCCCAGCATTTT
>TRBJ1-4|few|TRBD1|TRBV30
CAWAGTGEKLFF
TGTGCCTGGGCCGGGACAGGAGAAAAACTGTTTTTT
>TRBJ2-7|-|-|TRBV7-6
CASSLAVAYEQYF
TGTGCCAGCAGCTTAGCGGTAGCCTACGAGCAGTACTTC
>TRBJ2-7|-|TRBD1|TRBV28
CASRISGQGGRGAYEQYF
TGTGCCAGCAGAATATCGGGACAGGGGGGTCGAGGGGCCTACGAGCAGTACTTC
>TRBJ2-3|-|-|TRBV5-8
CASRHTDTQYF
TGTGCCAGCAGACACACAGATACGCAGTATTTT
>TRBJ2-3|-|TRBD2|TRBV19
CASSIDLLAGLSRTQYF
TGTGCCAGTAGTATAGATCTCCTAGCGGGACTGTCCCGGACGCAGTATTTT
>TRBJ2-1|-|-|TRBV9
CASSQEGSSYNEQFF
TGTGCCAGCAGCCAGGAAGGGAGCTCCTACAATGAGCAGTTCTTC
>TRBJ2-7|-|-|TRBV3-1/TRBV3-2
CASSQDPVGQGSYEQYF
TGTGCCAGCAGCCAAGATCCCGTGGGGCAGGGCTCCTACGAGCAGTACTTC
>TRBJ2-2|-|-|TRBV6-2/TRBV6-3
CANSRTNTGELFF
TGTGCCAACAGCAGAACAAACACCGGGGAGCTGTTTTTT
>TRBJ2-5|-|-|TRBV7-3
CASSPQGDGAQYF
TGTGCCAGCAGCCCTCAAGGAGACGGGGCCCAGTACTTC
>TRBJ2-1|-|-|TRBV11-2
CASSLGQNNEQFF
TGTGCCAGCAGCTTAGGGCAGAACAATGAGCAGTTCTTC
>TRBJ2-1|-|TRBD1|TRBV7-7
CASSLGDRVYNEQFF
TGTGCCAGCAGCTTAGGGGACAGGGTCTACAATGAGCAGTTCTTC
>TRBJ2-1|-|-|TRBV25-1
CASSEGGGSSYNEQFF
TGTGCCAGCAGTGAAGGAGGCGGTAGCTCCTACAATGAGCAGTTCTTC
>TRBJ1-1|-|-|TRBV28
CASSAWDTNEAFF
TGTGCCAGCAGTGCCTGGGACACGAATGAAGCTTTCTTT
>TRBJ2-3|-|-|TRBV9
CASSPRGRDTQYF
TGTGCCAGCAGCCCCCGAGGTCGAGATACGCAGTATTTT
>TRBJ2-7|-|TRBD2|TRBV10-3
CAIGPGGALYEQYF
TGTGCCATCGGCCCGGGAGGCGCCCTCTACGAGCAGTACTTC
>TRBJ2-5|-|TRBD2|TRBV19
CASSITASGVQETQYF
TGTGCCAGTAGTATAACGGCTAGCGGGGTCCAAGAGACCCAGTACTTC
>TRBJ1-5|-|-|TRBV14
CASSRAGAGNQPQHF
TGTGCCAGCAGCCGAGCGGGGGCAGGCAATCAGCCCCAGCATTTT
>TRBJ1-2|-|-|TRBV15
CATSNVPQDTANYGYTF
TGTGCCACCAGCAATGTGCCCCAGGACACTGCTAACTATGGCTACACCTTC
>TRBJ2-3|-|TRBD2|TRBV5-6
CASRSLAGLDTQYF
TGTGCCAGCAGATCTTTAGCGGGATTAGATACGCAGTATTTT
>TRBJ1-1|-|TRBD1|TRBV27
CASSLSITLWGQHEAFF
TGTGCCAGCAGTCTCTCGATAACATTGTGGGGACAGCATGAAGCTTTCTTT
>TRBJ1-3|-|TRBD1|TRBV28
CASSPSGQGSGNTIYF
TGTGCCAGCAGTCCCTCAGGACAGGGCTCTGGAAACACCATATATTTT
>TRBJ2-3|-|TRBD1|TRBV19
CASSPDRGADTQYF
TGTGCCAGTAGTCCGGACAGGGGGGCAGATACGCAGTATTTT
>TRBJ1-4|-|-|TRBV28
CASSESTKEKLFF
TGTGCCAGCAGTGAGTCTACCAAAGAAAAACTGTTTTTT
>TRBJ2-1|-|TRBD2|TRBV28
CASTDLAGGKDEQFF
TGTGCCAGCACCGATCTAGCGGGAGGAAAAGATGAGCAGTTCTTC
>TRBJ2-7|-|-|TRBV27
CASRPQLKNEQYF
TGTGCCAGCAGACCCCAACTTAAAAACGAGCAGTACTTC
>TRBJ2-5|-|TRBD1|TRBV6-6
CASSYAGQGRETQYF
TGTGCCAGCAGTTACGCTGGACAGGGGAGGGAGACCCAGTACTTC
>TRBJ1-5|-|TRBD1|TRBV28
CASSPLTGSNQPQHF
TGTGCCAGCAGTCCCCTGACAGGGAGCAATCAGCCCCAGCATTTT
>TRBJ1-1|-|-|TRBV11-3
CASSLVQGLTEAFF
TGTGCCAGCAGCTTAGTTCAGGGGTTGACTGAAGCTTTCTTT
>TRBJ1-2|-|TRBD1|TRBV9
CASSIGTGSYGYTF
TGTGCCAGCAGCATCGGGACAGGTTCCTATGGCTACACCTTC
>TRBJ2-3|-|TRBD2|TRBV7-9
CASSLRSGRGDTQYF
TGTGCCAGCAGCTTACGGAGCGGGAGAGGAGATACGCAGTATTTT
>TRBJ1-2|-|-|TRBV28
CASSSTEPPLYVYTF
TGTGCCAGCAGTTCAACTGAGCCACCCCTCTATGTCTACACCTTC
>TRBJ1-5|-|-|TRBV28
CASSTRRTNQPQHF
TGTGCCAGCAGTACCCGGCGGACAAATCAGCCCCAGCATTTT
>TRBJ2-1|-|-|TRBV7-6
CASSLERVAYNEQFF
TGTGCCAGCAGCTTAGAGCGGGTGGCCTACAATGAGCAGTTCTTC
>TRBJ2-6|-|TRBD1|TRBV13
CASSLGQGRGSGANVLTF
TGTGCCAGCAGCTTAGGGCAGGGCAGGGGGTCTGGGGCCAACGTCCTGACTTTC